This T cell receptor (beta chain) was captured in a study of cytomegalovirus exposure and HLA in healthy donors. Study-level information: The same platform as the 666 first-cohort repertoires was used for the 95 to 150 validation repertoires, a later analysis reported.

This CDR3 comprises 14 residues. Germline V gene data show CDR1 as SNHLY and CDR2 as FYNNEI. Trimming pared 6 bases from V and 10 bases from J, leaving 16 bases between. Sequencing was performed with immunoSEQ multiplex PCR; in TCRdb, only in-frame clones are kept and a portion is missing. The sample lists over 110,000 clones, just under 85% occurring once. The donors were part of the 120-subject validation cohort, which stood apart from the roughly 730-subject first cohort. The sequence came from a woman in her thirties in good health and CMV-seronegative. This chain links TRBV2 with TRBJ1-6; D unclear. Sequenced: PBMCs. In DNA form, the CDR3 reads TGTGCCAGCAGGGAGGCCTGGGTTCGGTCACCCCTCCACTTT. Its protein product is CASREAWVRSPLHF. The variable domain in full, completed from reference TRBV2 and TRBJ1-6, reads EPEVTQTPSHQVTQMGQEVILRCVPISNHLYFYWYRQILGQKVEFLVSFYNNEISEKSEIFDDQFSVERPDGSNFTLKIRSTKLEDSAMYFCASREAWVRSPLHFGNGTRLTVT.